This T cell receptor beta chain was identified during a study of T cell responses to AZD1222 COVID-19 vaccine. The V and J ends lost 3 bases and 9 bases respectively, with 15 bases between them. Germline assignment: CDR1 SEHNR and CDR2 FQNEAQ (reference sequence). The CDR3 contains 15 residues. The protocol was immunoSEQ multiplex PCR, while the TCRdb copy is restricted to in-frame clones and leaves out a portion. The sample has 72,000 or so clones; about 89% are singletons. Study-wide findings and caveats: The sample set comprised mostly white British donors with more females, and clonal diversity was possibly underestimated.

Details on this clone: Its antigen is as yet unknown.

The sample in question was peripheral blood, obtained 28 days after the second AZD1222 dose. The J gene is TRBJ1-6, the V gene TRBV7-9; tentative D call: TRBD1 (6 bases). This clonotype originated in an adult who received the AZD1222 COVID-19 vaccine. Written as DNA, the CDR3 is TGTGCCAGCAGCTTTGGGGGGCCAGACTCTTCACCCCTCCACTTT. This encodes CASSFGGPDSSPLHF.